In this sample, the clone carrying this T cell receptor (beta chain) turned up once. The antigen remains unidentified. Brentuximab vedotin exposure varied among the patients, all of whom had relapsed after autologous stem cell transplantation. The source of the sample is a study of PD-1 blockade in classical Hodgkin lymphoma. General observations from the study: Compared with baseline, CD4+ but not CD8+ TCR diversity had risen significantly by C4D1.

Sequencing used immunoSEQ multiplex PCR; TCRdb keeps in-frame clones, though not all of them. The table has more than 13,000 clones, roughly 78% seen once. Germline V gives CDR1 LNHDA, CDR2 SQIVND (reference sequence). V lost 3 bases to trimming and J lost 3 bases, with 12 bases between them. The CDR3 is 15 residues long. The V call is TRBV19, the J call TRBJ2-1; D perhaps matches TRBD1 (6 bases). The source of this sequence is a human donor with classical Hodgkin lymphoma. The material was peripheral blood mononuclear cells (PBMCs), obtained before the second cycle of nivolumab. CDR3 in amino acids: CASSIALGHYNEQFF. In DNA form, the CDR3 reads TGTGCCAGTAGTATCGCCTTGGGACACTACAATGAGCAGTTCTTC.